This T cell receptor beta chain came from a study of blood T cell dynamics during melanoma immunotherapy. Generated by immunoSEQ multiplex PCR, the TCRdb table keeps only in-frame clones and is missing some. This table holds 5,600 or so clones, 80% found once. As to time point: week 3, after first cycle of checkpoint inhibitor. Sampling occurred pretreatment (T0) and at week 3 (W3), after cycle one of checkpoint blockade. CDR3 length equals 17 residues. Germline V gene data show CDR1 as SGHRS and CDR2 as YFSETQ. The J segment lost 5 bases and the V segment lost 5 bases, leaving 13 bases of the junction unmatched.

This TCR was sampled from a human donor with melanoma. This specimen consisted of blood, obtained from a patient treated with checkpoint blockade. This rearrangement joins TRBV5-1 to TRBJ2-4, with 10 bases aligning to TRBD2. As DNA, the CDR3 is TGCGCCAGCAGTCGGCTAGCGGGGGATCAATTTGAAAACATTCAGTACTTC. Translated, it gives CASSRLAGDQFENIQYF. Variable domain in full (rest from reference TRBV5-1 and TRBJ2-4): KAGVTQTPRYLIKTRGQQVTLSCSPISGHRSVSWYQQTPGQGLQFLFEYFSETQRNKGNFPGRFSGRQFSNSRSEMNVSTLELGDSALYLCASSRLAGDQFENIQYFGAGTRLSVL.